This TCR beta chain stems from a study of identifying expanded T cells in peripheral blood. A remark on this clone: What it binds is unknown.

General study points: Clone count variance between two-week samples rose with total template count. Differentially abundant clones: roughly 1.2 between replicates, about 15 at roughly 15 days, 19 to 20 at four.

The table came from immunoSEQ multiplex PCR; TCRdb's copy has only in-frame clones and leaves some out. The sample lists around 81,000 clones; roughly 85% were seen once. With 5 bases removed from V and 0 bases from J, the gap between germline ends came to 8 bases. The CDR3 contains 14 residues. CDR1 and CDR2 from the germline V gene are LNHDA and SQIVND (reference sequence). Healthy donors had no documented immune events, such as infections, while sampled. The rearrangement joins TRBV19 to TRBJ2-4; D perhaps matches TRBD2 (5 bases). Sequencing was performed on blood. The clonotype originates from a person between 18 and 75 years old in good health. CDR3 protein: CASSPGLAKNIQYF. CDR3 bases: TGTGCCAGTAGTCCCGGACTAGCCAAAAACATTCAGTACTTC. Full variable domain (missing parts from reference TRBV19 and TRBJ2-4): DGGITQSPKYLFRKEGQNVTLSCEQNLNHDAMYWYRQDPGQGLRLIYYSQIVNDFQKGDIAEGYSVSREKKESFPLTVTSAQKNPTAFYLCASSPGLAKNIQYFGAGTRLSVL.